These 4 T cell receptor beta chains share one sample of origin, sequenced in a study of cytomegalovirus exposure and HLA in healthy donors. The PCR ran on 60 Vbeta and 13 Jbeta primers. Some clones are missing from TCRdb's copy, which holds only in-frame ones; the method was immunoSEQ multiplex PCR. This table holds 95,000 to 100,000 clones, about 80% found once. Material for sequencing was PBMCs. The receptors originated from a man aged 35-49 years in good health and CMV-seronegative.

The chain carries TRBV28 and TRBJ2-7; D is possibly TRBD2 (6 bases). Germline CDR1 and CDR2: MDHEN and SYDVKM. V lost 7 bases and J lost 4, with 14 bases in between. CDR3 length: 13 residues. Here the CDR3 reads CASTQEGWYEQYF. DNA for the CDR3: TGTGCCAGCACCCAGGAGGGATGGTACGAGCAGTACTTC.

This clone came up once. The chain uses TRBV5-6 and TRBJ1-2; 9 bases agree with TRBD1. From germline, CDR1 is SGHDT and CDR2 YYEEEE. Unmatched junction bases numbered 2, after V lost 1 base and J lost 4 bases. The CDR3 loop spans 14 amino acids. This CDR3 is CASSLTGGGYGYTF. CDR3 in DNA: TGTGCCAGCAGCTTGACAGGGGGCGGCTATGGCTACACCTTC. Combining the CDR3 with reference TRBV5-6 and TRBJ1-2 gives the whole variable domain DAGVTQSPTHLIKTRGQQVTLRCSPKSGHDTVSWYQQALGQGPQFIFQYYEEEERQRGNFPDRFSGHQFPNYSSELNVNALLLGDSALYLCASSLTGGGYGYTFGSGTRLTVV.

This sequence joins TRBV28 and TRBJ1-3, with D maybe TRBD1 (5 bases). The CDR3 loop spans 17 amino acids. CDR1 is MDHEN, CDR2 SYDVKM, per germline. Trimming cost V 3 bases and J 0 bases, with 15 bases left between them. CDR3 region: CASSFYYTGFSGNTIYF. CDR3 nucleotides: TGTGCCAGCAGTTTCTATTATACAGGCTTCTCTGGAAACACCATATATTTT.

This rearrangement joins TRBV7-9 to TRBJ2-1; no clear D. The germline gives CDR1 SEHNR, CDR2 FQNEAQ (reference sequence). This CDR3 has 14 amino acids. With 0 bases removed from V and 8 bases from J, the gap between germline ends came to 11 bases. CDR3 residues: CASSLALTLDEQFF. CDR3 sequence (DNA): TGTGCCAGCAGCTTAGCATTAACCCTAGATGAGCAGTTCTTC. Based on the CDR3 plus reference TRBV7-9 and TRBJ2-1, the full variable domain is DTGVSQNPRHKITKRGQNVTFRCDPISEHNRLYWYRQTLGQGPEFLTYFQNEAQLEKSRLLSDRFSAERPKGSFSTLEIQRTEQGDSAMYLCASSLALTLDEQFFGPGTRLTVL.